The 21 T cell receptor beta chains below were found in one sample sequenced in a study of blood T cell repertoires in COVID-19. This table comes from immunoSEQ multiplex PCR, and its TCRdb copy is limited to in-frame clones, with some not included. This sample yields roughly 140,000 clones, of which about four fifths are seen a single time; around 3.8% belongs to the top ten. Sequenced material: peripheral blood. These receptors were obtained from a man in his 70s who had recovered from COVID-19.

This clone was detected ten times or more. The CDR3 region is CASRTGTATNTEAFF. The CDR3 coding sequence is TGTGCCAGCAGGACCGGGACAGCTACGAACACTGAAGCTTTCTTT. The V gene is TRBV6-6, the J gene TRBJ1-1, with 7 bases lining up with TRBD1. The CDR3 covers 15 residues. Germline assignment: CDR1 MNHNY and CDR2 SVGAGI (reference sequence). Trimming cost V 6 bases and J 1 base; bases outside gene matches: 8.

V and J are TRBV11-2 and TRBJ2-7; 9 bases map to TRBD1. Germline V gene lookup returns CDR1 SGHAT and CDR2 FQNNGV. V lost 6 bases, J lost 2 bases, and 11 bases stayed unmatched. The CDR3 covers 16 residues. The CDR3 DNA reads as TGTGCCAGCAGGAAGCCGGGACAGGGTCTGACCTACGAGCAGTACTTC. Its translation: CASRKPGQGLTYEQYF.

This clone was counted between two and nine times. The chain is built from TRBV9 and TRBJ2-2, with 12 bases fitting TRBD2. The junction had 8 bases not matched to a gene; V was cut back by 0 bases and J by 5 bases. Germline V lookup: CDR1 SGDLS, CDR2 YYNGEE. The CDR3 spans 18 residues. DNA for the CDR3: TGTGCCAGCAGCGTAGAAGGGCTAGCGGGAGGGCCGACCGGGGAGCTGTTTTTT. This sequence encodes CASSVEGLAGGPTGELFF.

This chain connects TRBV29-1 to TRBJ2-3; tentative D call: TRBD2 (6 bases). Looked up from germline, CDR1 is SQVTM and CDR2 is ANQGSEA. The CDR3 covers 15 residues. With 6 bases removed from V and 0 bases from J, the gap between germline ends came to 16 bases. The CDR3 region is CSVEGKGTSTDTQYF. The CDR3 bases are TGCAGCGTAGAGGGAAAGGGGACTAGCACAGATACGCAGTATTTT.

DNA of the CDR3: TGTGCCAGCAACGAGCGCTCTGGGGCCAACGTCCTGACTTTC. Translation gives CASNERSGANVLTF. The V call is TRBV6-5, the J call TRBJ2-6; no clear D gene. Trimming stripped 7 bases from V and 0 bases from J, with 7 bases between. Looked up from germline, CDR1 is MNHEY and CDR2 is SVGAGI. The CDR3 sequence is 14 residues long.

This chain uses TRBV21-1 with TRBJ2-1; the tabulated D call, TRBD1, remains unverified against the DNA. TRBV21-1 is given as a pseudogene. The CDR3 is 17 residues long. The chain's CDR3 is CASSKSLRDRGINEQFF. As DNA, the CDR3 is TGTGCCAGCAGCAAAAGTCTCCGGGACAGGGGCATCAATGAGCAGTTCTTC.

V is TRBV29-1 and J is TRBJ1-1; D remains ambiguous. The CDR3 is 13 residues long. Germline CDR1 reads SQVTM; CDR2 reads ANQGSEA. The V end lost 3 bases, the J end lost 1 base, and 9 bases lay between the germline ends. The CDR3 nucleotides are TGCAGCGTTGAGGGGAGGAGGAACACTGAAGCTTTCTTT. It codes for CSVEGRRNTEAFF.

The chain recombines TRBV11-2 with TRBJ2-2; 8 bases line up with TRBD2. The germline V gene encodes CDR1 SGHAT and CDR2 FQNNGV. The V segment lost 6 bases and the J segment 4 bases; nucleotides outside the gene matches: 4. The CDR3 runs 14 residues. The CDR3 sequence is CASRFRGGTGELFF. The CDR3 bases are TGTGCCAGCAGGTTTCGGGGGGGCACCGGGGAGCTGTTTTTT.

DNA of the CDR3: TGTGCCAGCAGTTTTTCAGGGGATGGGGACTATGGCTACACCTTC. Translated, it gives CASSFSGDGDYGYTF. The chain employs TRBV28 and TRBJ1-2; maybe TRBD1 (6 bases). The germline gives CDR1 MDHEN, CDR2 SYDVKM. Trimming pared 3 bases from V and 3 bases from J, leaving 14 bases between. CDR3 length equals 15 residues.

The J gene is TRBJ1-1, the V gene TRBV6-2 or TRBV6-3, with D unresolved. V shed 0 bases and J shed 1 base, with 12 bases lying between them. Germline values: CDR1 MNHEY, CDR2 SVGEGT. The CDR3 spans 16 residues. CDR3 DNA: TGTGCCAGCAGTTACTCGAGTCGAGAAACGAACACTGAAGCTTTCTTT. It codes for CASSYSSRETNTEAFF.

This clone has just a few counts. The J gene is TRBJ2-1, the V gene TRBV2; 14 bases map to TRBD2. Trimming at V came to 4 bases and at J to 10 bases, leaving 6 bases not matched to a gene. The CDR3 spans 15 residues. Germline-derived CDR1 and CDR2 are SNHLY and FYNNEI. CDR3 residues: CASSVMGLAGEEQFF. CDR3 bases: TGTGCCAGCAGTGTTATGGGACTAGCGGGAGAAGAGCAGTTCTTC. Using reference TRBV2 and TRBJ2-1 for the parts outside the CDR3, the full variable domain is EPEVTQTPSHQVTQMGQEVILRCVPISNHLYFYWYRQILGQKVEFLVSFYNNEISEKSEIFDDQFSVERPDGSNFTLKIRSTKLEDSAMYFCASSVMGLAGEEQFFGPGTRLTVL.

The CDR3 is CASRRQGERGYEQYF. Here the CDR3 DNA reads TGTGCCAGCAGGAGACAGGGGGAGAGGGGATACGAGCAGTACTTC. This chain uses TRBV7-4 with TRBJ2-7; 9 bases map to TRBD1. V shed 6 bases and J 4 bases; nucleotides not matched to a gene: 10. Germline CDR1 SGHVT, CDR2 SQSDAQ. The CDR3 length is 15 residues. Combining the CDR3 with reference TRBV7-4 and TRBJ2-7 gives the whole variable domain GAGVSQSPRYKVAKRGRDVALRCDSISGHVTLYWYRQTLGQGSEVLTYSQSDAQRDKSGRPSGRFSAERPERSVSTLKIQRTEQGDSAVYLCASRRQGERGYEQYFGPGTRLTVT.

V and J are TRBV11-3 and TRBJ2-2; 10 bases align to TRBD1. Per the germline V gene, CDR1 is SGHNT and CDR2 is YENEEA. The CDR3 runs 15 residues. The junction had 6 bases not matched to a gene; V was cut back by 5 bases and J by 6 bases. DNA of the CDR3: TGTGCCAGCAGCCTTCCGGGACAGGGGTCCGGGGAGCTGTTTTTT. The encoded protein is CASSLPGQGSGELFF.

The table lists this clone with a count of one. This chain connects TRBV7-7 to TRBJ2-5, with 15 bases fitting TRBD2. Per the germline V gene, CDR1 is SSHAT and CDR2 is FNYEAQ (reference sequence). The CDR3 is 14 amino acids. Germline trimming cut 0 bases from V and 11 bases from J; bases unmatched to any gene: 1. The CDR3 DNA sequence: TGTGCCAGCAGCTTAGCGGGACTAGCGGGGGGTCAGTACTTC. It encodes CASSLAGLAGGQYF.

The chain employs TRBV29-1 and TRBJ2-7; the match to TRBD1 covers 9 bases. Per germline, CDR1 SQVTM and CDR2 ANQGSEA. The V and J ends lost 6 bases and 2 bases, in that order; junction bases with no gene match: 8. The CDR3 extends over 14 amino acids. CDR3 loop: CSVRGTGRPYEQYF. CDR3 coding DNA: TGCAGCGTGAGGGGGACAGGGAGGCCCTACGAGCAGTACTTC.

The chain links TRBV7-3 to TRBJ2-5; a possible D gene is TRBD1 (6 bases). The CDR3 has 15 amino acids. The germline V gene has CDR1 SGHTA and CDR2 FQGTGA. V shed 8 bases and J shed 4 bases, with 20 bases lying between them. Written as DNA, the CDR3 is TGTGCCAGCGCCTTGACAGGAGCTTGGGGAGAGACCCAGTACTTC. This gives the protein CASALTGAWGETQYF. The full variable domain, in which reference TRBV7-3 and TRBJ2-5 provide the parts outside the CDR3, is GAGVSQTPSNKVTEKGKYVELRCDPISGHTALYWYRQSLGQGPEFLIYFQGTGAADDSGLPNDRFFAVRPEGSVSTLKIQRTERGDSAVYLCASALTGAWGETQYFGPGTRLLVL.

The CDR3 loop is CASSENRVSGELFF. DNA for the CDR3: TGTGCCAGCAGTGAAAACAGGGTATCGGGGGAGCTGTTTTTT. The chain links TRBV6-1 to TRBJ2-2; TRBD1 is a possible D gene (6 bases). CDR1 and CDR2 (germline): MNHNS, SASEGT. Trimming took off 2 bases at V and 8 bases at J, with 12 bases between the two ends. This CDR3 region has 14 residues.

This clone was picked up a small number of times. The chain joins TRBV4-3 to TRBJ1-5; a weak D match, TRBD1 (5 bases). Germline loops: CDR1 LGHNA, CDR2 YSLEER. Trimming shortened V by 0 bases and J by 4 bases, and 16 bases separated the two germline ends. The CDR3 runs to 17 residues. The CDR3 bases are TGCGCCAGCAGCCAAGAACCTTCTGGGGCAGGGAATCAGCCCCAGCATTTT. It is translated as CASSQEPSGAGNQPQHF.

The chain recombines TRBV5-1 with TRBJ2-1, with TRBD2 matching 10 bases. After removal of 4 bases from V and 4 bases from J, the junction contained 5 bases not matched to a gene. The CDR3 has 15 amino acids. The germline V gene has CDR1 SGHRS and CDR2 YFSETQ. CDR3 in DNA: TGCGCCAGCAGCCCGGGACTAGCGATTTACAATGAGCAGTTCTTC. Translation: CASSPGLAIYNEQFF.

The V call is TRBV21-1, the J call TRBJ2-7; the D call TRBD2 from the table was never checked on the DNA. TRBV21-1 corresponds to a pseudogene. This CDR3 has 15 residues. The CDR3 nucleotides read TGTGCCAGCAGCTCCTGGGCAGGGACTTTCTACGAGCAGTACTTC. This translates into CASSSWAGTFYEQYF.

This chain links TRBV5-6 with TRBJ2-2; 11 bases match TRBD2. Germline values: CDR1 SGHDT, CDR2 YYEEEE. V dropped 4 bases and J dropped 5; count of bases not matched to a gene: 7. This CDR3 region has 16 residues. The CDR3 is CASSIGTSGGTGELFF. CDR3 sequence (DNA): TGTGCCAGCAGCATTGGGACTAGCGGAGGGACCGGGGAGCTGTTTTTT. The full variable domain, completed using reference TRBV5-6 and TRBJ2-2, is DAGVTQSPTHLIKTRGQQVTLRCSPKSGHDTVSWYQQALGQGPQFIFQYYEEEERQRGNFPDRFSGHQFPNYSSELNVNALLLGDSALYLCASSIGTSGGTGELFFGEGSRLTVL.